The clone carrying this TCR beta chain appeared a few times. Its antigen remains unidentified. Building of the TCR beta libraries involved iRepertoire HTBI primers and Arm-PCR of CDR3 regions. A single record per CDR3 protein comes from TCRdb applying MiXCR to the multiplex PCR reads. The sample lists approximately 480,000 distinct CDR3 sequences; around 16% were seen once. This CDR3 comprises 19 residues. The V gene lost 1 base and the J gene lost 4 bases, with 23 bases spanning the gap. Looked up from germline, CDR1 is MNHEY and CDR2 is SMNVEV (reference sequence). Time point given: newly diagnosed GD, antithyroid drugs for less than 3 months. PBMC-derived RNA was used for the TCR library. The record originates from a study of regulatory T cells in long-lasting Graves disease. Findings and caveats of the study: Authors noted too few samples as a limitation.

This sample also appeared in a second study, on T cells in Graves' hyperthyroidism and ophthalmopathy. That paper adds: Using the HTBI primer set, a first-round RT-PCR was run on the TCR CDR3. A 13 V-J signature model discriminated ophthalmopathy versus stable hyperthyroidism. Ophthalmopathy was predicted by the model a median of approximately 6.6 months ahead of onset.

The sequenced sample was peripheral blood mononuclear cells (PBMCs), obtained at new diagnosis, from a patient treated with antithyroid drugs. The receptor's source is a man between 35 and 55 years old with Graves disease. The chain employs TRBV27 and TRBJ2-1; the D gene is possibly TRBD2 (6 bases). The CDR3 DNA reads TGTGCCAGCAGTTTATTAGGGGACTCTGGTATTCCGTCGTACAATGAGCAGTTCTTC. Translation: CASSLLGDSGIPSYNEQFF.